This TCR beta chain comes out of a study of blood T cell repertoires in COVID-19. Method: immunoSEQ multiplex PCR; TCRdb's copy keeps in-frame clones and lacks some. The profile covers about 370,000 clones, with 89% appearing a single time and about 3% taken by the ten largest. Patients from Seattle were sampled longitudinally, starting during active infection. This clone was recorded only once. This receptor was taken from a woman aged 25 to 39 with COVID-19, enrolled during active disease. Specimen: peripheral blood.

The CDR3 region has the DNA TGTGCCTGGAGTGTAGCACGGACTAGCGGAACTCAGGAGCAGTTCTTC. It encodes CAWSVARTSGTQEQFF. The chain has TRBV30 and TRBJ2-1, with 10 bases aligning to TRBD2. The CDR3 length is 16 residues. In germline, CDR1 is GTSNPN, CDR2 SVGIG (reference sequence). Losses at the gene ends were 0 bases for V and 10 bases for J; bases not matched to a gene: 12. The full variable domain, its missing parts supplied by reference TRBV30 and TRBJ2-1, is SQTIHQWPATLVQPVGSPLSLECTVEGTSNPNLYWYRQAAGRGLQLLFYSVGIGQISSEVPQNLSASRPQDRQFILSSKKLLLSDSGFYLCAWSVARTSGTQEQFFGPGTRLTVL.